These T cell receptor beta chains were read from a single sample in a study of blood T cell repertoires in COVID-19. Assay used: immunoSEQ multiplex PCR; TCRdb lists only in-frame clones, some missing. The sample records hundreds of thousands of clones, approximately 79% being singletons. Source material: peripheral blood. Receptors were obtained from a woman aged 40 to 55 with active or convalescent COVID-19. CDR3s include the opening cysteine and the closing phenylalanine or tryptophan. The order of the fields is V gene, J gene, D gene, CDR3 length, clone size, CDR3 DNA, CDR3 protein. D genes are given only for firm matches. The size field is filled for only some rows; it gives once, few, many or a size class.

V: TRBV29-1
J: TRBJ2-5
D: TRBD1
length: 13
size: few
DNA: TGCAGCACCCGGGACAGCCTGGGGGAGACCCAGTACTTC
CDR3: CSTRDSLGETQYF

V: TRBV7-2
J: TRBJ2-1
D: .
length: 15
size: .
DNA: TGTGCCAGCAGTTTTTCGGGGTATGAATCCAATGAGCAGTTCTTC
CDR3: CASSFSGYESNEQFF

V: TRBV27
J: TRBJ1-2
D: TRBD1
length: 14
size: .
DNA: TGTGCCAGCGCCGAATTCAGGGGGAACTATGGCTACACCTTC
CDR3: CASAEFRGNYGYTF

V: TRBV6-4
J: TRBJ1-1
D: .
length: 13
size: .
DNA: TGTGCCAGCAGTGTTGACAGAAACACTGAAGCTTTCTTT
CDR3: CASSVDRNTEAFF

V: TRBV6-1
J: TRBJ2-5
D: .
length: 15
size: .
DNA: TGTGCCAGCAGTGAAACACCGACTCTCCAAGAGACCCAGTACTTC
CDR3: CASSETPTLQETQYF

V: TRBV5-1
J: TRBJ1-3
D: .
length: 15
size: .
DNA: TGCGCCAGCAGAACCACGGGAGGATCTGGAAACACCATATATTTT
CDR3: CASRTTGGSGNTIYF

V: TRBV5-5
J: TRBJ2-3
D: .
length: 14
size: .
DNA: TGTGCCAGCAGTCGGGACTTGCTCACAGATACGCAGTATTTT
CDR3: CASSRDLLTDTQYF

V: TRBV5-1
J: TRBJ1-1
D: .
length: 14
size: .
DNA: TGCGCCAGCAGCCCCCAACAGGGATCCCCCGAAGCTTTCTTT
CDR3: CASSPQQGSPEAFF

V: TRBV6-5
J: TRBJ1-2
D: TRBD1
length: 15
size: .
DNA: TGTGCCAGCAGTTACAGACAGGGGCTTCACTATGGCTACACCTTC
CDR3: CASSYRQGLHYGYTF

V: TRBV4-1
J: TRBJ2-3
D: .
length: 15
size: .
DNA: TGCGCCAGCAGCTTCAGGAGGGGGCAAGCAGATACGCAGTATTTT
CDR3: CASSFRRGQADTQYF

V: TRBV30
J: TRBJ2-6
D: .
length: 13
size: .
DNA: TGTGCCTGGACTCAGACTGGGGCCAACGTCCTGACTTTC
CDR3: CAWTQTGANVLTF

V: TRBV5-1
J: TRBJ1-6
D: TRBD1
length: 15
size: .
DNA: TGCGCCAGCAGCTTAGGGACAGCGGAGGGTTCACCCCTCCACTTT
CDR3: CASSLGTAEGSPLHF

V: TRBV18
J: TRBJ1-2
D: .
length: 15
size: few
DNA: TGTGCCAGCTCACCACGAAGAGACGGTGCCGCGGACTACACCTTC
CDR3: CASSPRRDGAADYTF

V: TRBV6-5
J: TRBJ1-5
D: .
length: 13
size: .
DNA: TGTGCCAGCAGTCCACTTCAGGGTGCACCCCAGCATTTT
CDR3: CASSPLQGAPQHF

V: TRBV2
J: TRBJ1-5
D: TRBD1
length: 15
size: .
DNA: TGTGCCAGCAGTCGGACAGGGGGAGGAGGGCAGCCCCAGCATTTT
CDR3: CASSRTGGGGQPQHF

V: TRBV28
J: TRBJ2-3
D: TRBD2
length: 17
size: .
DNA: TGTGCCAGCAGTTTAGGGCTAGCGGGGGACTACACAGATACGCAGTATTTT
CDR3: CASSLGLAGDYTDTQYF

V: TRBV19
J: TRBJ1-2
D: TRBD1
length: 17
size: few
DNA: TGTGCCAGTAGCAGAACACCGGGACAGGGTTTCGACTATGGCTACACCTTC
CDR3: CASSRTPGQGFDYGYTF

V: TRBV2
J: TRBJ2-3
D: TRBD2
length: 15
size: .
DNA: TGTGCCAGCACGATCCGGGGACTAGAGGCAGATACGCAGTATTTT
CDR3: CASTIRGLEADTQYF

V: TRBV5-6
J: TRBJ2-3
D: .
length: 16
size: few
DNA: TGTGCCAGCAGCACTCCGCAGGCATTCTTCACAGATACGCAGTATTTT
CDR3: CASSTPQAFFTDTQYF

V: TRBV15
J: TRBJ2-2
D: TRBD1
length: 15
size: few
DNA: TGTGCCACCAGCAGAGAACGGATGCCAGGGGGAAGACTGTTTTTT
CDR3: CATSRERMPGGRLFF

V: TRBV19
J: TRBJ1-1
D: TRBD1
length: 16
size: .
DNA: TGTGCCAGTAGACAAGACAGGGAGCCGGAGAACACTGAAGCTTTCTTT
CDR3: CASRQDREPENTEAFF

V: TRBV20-1
J: TRBJ1-2
D: .
length: 11
size: .
DNA: TGCAGTTCCTACAGGGTCTATGGCTACACCTTC
CDR3: CSSYRVYGYTF

V: TRBV18
J: TRBJ1-1
D: TRBD1
length: 13
size: .
DNA: TGTGCCAGCTCCGGACAGGGGGACACTGAAGCTTTCTTT
CDR3: CASSGQGDTEAFF

V: TRBV2
J: TRBJ2-7
D: TRBD2
length: 15
size: .
DNA: TGTGCCAGCTCTATTTATGGGCGGGGGGGCTACGAGCAGTACTTC
CDR3: CASSIYGRGGYEQYF

V: TRBV9
J: TRBJ2-1
D: .
length: 14
size: .
DNA: TGTGCCAGCAGCCCTCGGACGGGGGGCGATGAGCAGTTCTTC
CDR3: CASSPRTGGDEQFF

V: TRBV5-4
J: TRBJ1-6
D: .
length: 16
size: .
DNA: TGTGCCAGCAGCAGCCAGTCGGACGACCCAGGGCCACCCCTCCACTTT
CDR3: CASSSQSDDPGPPLHF

V: TRBV7-2
J: TRBJ2-1
D: TRBD2
length: 16
size: .
DNA: TGTGCCAGCAGCTTAGCAGCGGCTAGCGGGGTTAATGGGCAGTTCTTC
CDR3: CASSLAAASGVNGQFF

V: TRBV28
J: TRBJ1-5
D: .
length: 15
size: .
DNA: TGTGCCAGCAGAAAAAAAGTAGGCGGCGAGGGGCCCCAGCATTTT
CDR3: CASRKKVGGEGPQHF

V: TRBV2
J: TRBJ1-1
D: .
length: 14
size: .
DNA: TGTGCCAGCAGGAAGGACAGACTGAACACTGAAGCTTTCTTT
CDR3: CASRKDRLNTEAFF

V: TRBV4-2
J: TRBJ1-5
D: .
length: 14
size: .
DNA: TGTGCCAGCAGCCAAAGGGACCGGTGGGGGGTCCAGCATTTT
CDR3: CASSQRDRWGVQHF

V: TRBV6-5
J: TRBJ1-1
D: .
length: 15
size: .
DNA: TGTGCCAGCAGCCTTGGCCGGAGCATGAACACTGAAGCTTTCTTT
CDR3: CASSLGRSMNTEAFF

V: TRBV5-4
J: TRBJ2-6
D: .
length: 17
size: .
DNA: TGTGCCAGCAGCCTAGCTGACTTTCTTTCTGGGGCCAACGTCCTGACTTTC
CDR3: CASSLADFLSGANVLTF

V: TRBV12-3/TRBV12-4
J: TRBJ2-7
D: .
length: 13
size: .
DNA: TGTGCCAGCAGTTCTCCGGGGGACTACGAGCAGTACTTC
CDR3: CASSSPGDYEQYF

V: TRBV6-2/TRBV6-3
J: TRBJ1-5
D: TRBD1
length: 15
size: .
DNA: TGTGCCAGCAGTTACGGGACAGGGGGCAATCAGCCCCAGCATTTT
CDR3: CASSYGTGGNQPQHF

V: TRBV12-3/TRBV12-4
J: TRBJ1-2
D: .
length: 12
size: few
DNA: TGTGCCAGCGGTCCTGGGGGGTACGGCTACACCTTC
CDR3: CASGPGGYGYTF

V: TRBV10-3
J: TRBJ1-6
D: TRBD1
length: 13
size: .
DNA: TGTGCCATCAGCCCGACAGGGGATTCACCCCTCCACTTT
CDR3: CAISPTGDSPLHF

V: TRBV2
J: TRBJ2-4
D: .
length: 12
size: .
DNA: TGTGCCAGCAGTGAAAACCGCGGCATTCAGTACTTC
CDR3: CASSENRGIQYF

V: TRBV6-2/TRBV6-3
J: TRBJ2-2
D: TRBD2
length: 16
size: .
DNA: TGTGCCAGCACCCCGGGGGGACCAGTATACACCGGGGAGCTGTTTTTT
CDR3: CASTPGGPVYTGELFF

V: TRBV11-2
J: TRBJ1-5
D: TRBD1
length: 15
size: .
DNA: TGTGCCAGCAGCTTGGGACAGGGGTTCGGCCAGCCCCAGCATTTT
CDR3: CASSLGQGFGQPQHF

V: TRBV12-3/TRBV12-4
J: TRBJ2-2
D: TRBD1
length: 13
size: few
DNA: TGTGCCAGCAGCAGAGGACAGGTCGGGGAGCTGTTTTTT
CDR3: CASSRGQVGELFF

V: TRBV2
J: TRBJ1-6
D: TRBD1
length: 14
size: .
DNA: TGTGCCAGCAGCCGGGACAGGGTGGCTTCACCCCTCCACTTT
CDR3: CASSRDRVASPLHF

V: TRBV6-5
J: TRBJ1-5
D: TRBD1
length: 15
size: .
DNA: TGTGCCAGCAACTTGGGACAGGGAAGGAATCAGCCCCAGCATTTT
CDR3: CASNLGQGRNQPQHF

V: TRBV5-4
J: TRBJ2-3
D: .
length: 13
size: once
DNA: TGTGCCAGCAGCGCTAGAGTCACAGATACGCAGTATTTT
CDR3: CASSARVTDTQYF

V: TRBV5-6
J: TRBJ1-6
D: TRBD1
length: 15
size: .
DNA: TGTGCCAGCAGCGCCCGACAGGGGGCGAATTCACCCCTCCACTTT
CDR3: CASSARQGANSPLHF

V: TRBV6-5
J: TRBJ1-4
D: .
length: 15
size: .
DNA: TGTGCCAGCAGTTACTCGAGGGCAGGGAGGGAAAAACTGTTTTTT
CDR3: CASSYSRAGREKLFF

V: TRBV2
J: TRBJ1-1
D: .
length: 13
size: .
DNA: TGTGCCAGCAGGAGAGATTATAACACTGAAGCTTTCTTT
CDR3: CASRRDYNTEAFF

V: TRBV30
J: TRBJ2-2
D: .
length: 15
size: once
DNA: TGTGCCTGGGGTAGTGACGGGACGAACACCGGGGAGCTGTTTTTT
CDR3: CAWGSDGTNTGELFF